The entry below describes one T cell receptor (beta chain). Its antigen target is currently unknown. The sample holds no much larger clone one base away, and base qualities are not on file. Looking up the germline V gene yields CDR1 SGHTA and CDR2 FQGNSA. The CDR3 starts with the cysteine, ends with the phenylalanine, and has 16 residues. Only the CDR3 part of the read is kept: 48 bases, read in frame from the first base. V is shortened by 6 bases, J by 1 base, and the region joining them spans 17 bases. The data were obtained in a study of Ad26.COV2.S vaccination and SARS-CoV-2 variants (dated by TCRdb to the early 2020s). With respect to the entire study: Donors in the vaccine arm were drawn from COV1001, a multicentre, randomized, double-blind, placebo-controlled phase I-IIa trial testing Ad26.COV2.S in healthy adults. A total of some 30 samples were included in the TCR-sequenced set, comprising around 19 Ad26.COV2.S vaccine recipients, 5 placebo recipients and 8 SARS-CoV-2 convalescent individuals. Investigators did not know the trial group allocation while performing experiments and assessing outcomes. Trial participants were randomized into five groups of five, in which low-dose or high-dose Ad26.COV2.S was given once or twice, or placebo was given on both occasions. Ad26.COV2.S was administered intramuscularly at a dose of 5x10^10 or 1x10^11 viral particles, either as one shot or as two shots given 56 days apart. Sequencing of the TCRbeta repertoire served to evaluate the specificity and breadth of SARS-CoV-2-reactive T cell receptors following Ad26.COV2.S vaccination. General study outcomes and caveats: Non-spike TCR breadth was comparable between vaccine and placebo recipients, consistent with the vaccine containing only spike. The study lacked the statistical power to compare responses across vaccine doses or regimens. Compared with placebo recipients, Ad26.COV2.S recipients showed higher spike-specific TCR breadth (P = 0.0014). After vaccination, substantial breadth of spike-specific CD8+ and CD4+ T cell responses was reported. According to the authors, total T cell responses may have been underestimated by the TCR breadth and depth analyses.

The treatment or condition label here, explained by the study, means: 15 to 20 received Ad26.COV2.S at low or high dose, single or two shots; roughly five received placebo; per-sample allocation not given. For vaccine and placebo recipients, repertoires were sequenced using samples collected on day 63 after the first injection. Cohort 1b enrolled 25 to 30 adults aged 18-55 years at a single site in Boston, USA, between 29 July and 7 August 2020. Ad26.COV2.S was a replication-incompetent adenovirus type 26 vector that expressed a prefusion-stabilized SARS-CoV-2 spike protein derived from the original Wuhan strain. The immunoSEQ Assay was the method used to sequence TCRbeta CDR3 regions. After extraction, genomic DNA underwent amplification by bias-controlled multiplex PCR, followed by high-throughput sequencing. Regarding the original processing steps: To quantify the absolute abundance of each unique TCRbeta CDR3 region, sequences were collapsed and filtered. Usable DNA was measured by amplifying reference genes present in all nucleated cells, and TCRbeta template counts were normalized to that usable DNA to estimate T cell fraction. Repertoire TCRs were annotated as SARS-CoV-2-specific by exact matching of V gene, CDR3 amino acid sequence and J gene to a known reactive TCR set. The reference SARS-CoV-2 TCR set was derived from MIRA and filtered for enrichment in COVID-19-positive ImmuneCODE repertoires, a step that removed public or cross-reactive TCRs. Using the MIRA antigens, annotated TCRs were further analysed by specific ORF or by position within an ORF. Breadth was defined as the number of annotated unique rearrangements divided by the total number of unique productive rearrangements, and depth was defined as the summed frequency of the annotated unique rearrangements. Two-sided Wilcoxon rank-sum tests were applied when comparing TCR breadth between groups. The table comes from immuneACCESS by way of TCRdb, which keeps in-frame sequences with V and J called. Part of the clones is missing from these tables; in studies checked, under half for an unresolved V gene and the rest for unknown reasons. The V and J calls and clone size come from that table; D and trimming were worked out from the DNA. Across this sample there are 300,000 to 350,000 clones, with about 88% seen only once. The ten largest clones capture 6.4% of the sample.

The sequence links TRBV7-2 to TRBJ2-3, with a tentative D gene TRBD2 over 7 matching bases. This specimen was peripheral blood, taken in a trial of Ad26.COV2.S vaccine versus placebo. The origin of this receptor is a person aged 18-60 years who received the Ad26.COV2.S COVID-19 vaccine or a placebo. The CDR3 here reads CASSSGAGAGTDTQYF. In nucleotide form, the sequence is TGTGCCAGCAGTAGCGGCGCGGGGGCCGGCACAGATACGCAGTATTTT.